These T cell receptor beta chains were read from a single sample in a study of vaccination and CD4 T cells after COVID-19. A single record per CDR3 protein comes from TCRdb applying MiXCR to the PCR reads. The sample carries some 25,000 distinct CDR3 sequences, approximately 50% recorded once. Their antigens remain unidentified. The sequencing input was CD4+ T cells from blood, cultured in vitro. Receptors were obtained from a human donor who had recovered from COVID-19. The CDR3 runs from the conserved cysteine through the conserved F or W. Each record gives: clone size, J gene, V gene, D gene, CDR3 DNA, CDR3 protein. D genes are given only for firm matches. Not every row has a clone size; where given, it reads once, few, many or a size class.

size: .; J: TRBJ1-3; V: TRBV30; D: .; DNA: TGTGCCTGGAGGAAGACAGGTACCAGCTCTGGAAACACCATATATTTT; CDR3: CAWRKTGTSSGNTIYF
size: .; J: TRBJ2-2; V: TRBV19; D: .; DNA: TGTGCCAGTACCAGTCGCGGGAACACCGGGGAGCTGTTTTTT; CDR3: CASTSRGNTGELFF
size: .; J: TRBJ1-5; V: TRBV12-3/TRBV12-4; D: TRBD1; DNA: TGTGCCAGCACCATCTGGGACAGGGGTCAGCCCCAGCATTTT; CDR3: CASTIWDRGQPQHF
size: once; J: TRBJ1-2; V: TRBV6-1; D: TRBD1; DNA: TGTGCCAGCAGGAAACAGGGGTACTATGGCTACACCTTC; CDR3: CASRKQGYYGYTF
size: few; J: TRBJ2-3; V: TRBV29-1; D: TRBD1; DNA: TGCAGCGTTGAACTAGGGACAGGGAAGTTGACAGATACGCAGTATTTT; CDR3: CSVELGTGKLTDTQYF
size: .; J: TRBJ1-6; V: TRBV25-1; D: .; DNA: TGTGCCAGCAGTCTAACAGGGTTGGGTAGCTCACCCCTCCACTTT; CDR3: CASSLTGLGSSPLHF
size: .; J: TRBJ2-7; V: TRBV28; D: .; DNA: TGTGCCAGCAGTTTGTCGGGTCACGAGCAGTACTTC; CDR3: CASSLSGHEQYF
size: .; J: TRBJ2-4; V: TRBV20-1; D: TRBD1; DNA: TGCAGTGCTCTCGATACAGGGGGTGGTGGGTACATTCAGTACTTC; CDR3: CSALDTGGGGYIQYF
size: few; J: TRBJ1-2; V: TRBV5-1; D: .; DNA: TGCGCCAGCAGCTTGGAAGGTGGGGCTAACTATGGCTACACCTTC; CDR3: CASSLEGGANYGYTF
size: .; J: TRBJ1-1; V: TRBV11-3; D: .; DNA: TGTGCCAGCAGCTTTAGGGGCCTTGAAGCTTTCTTT; CDR3: CASSFRGLEAFF
size: few; J: TRBJ1-5; V: TRBV19; D: TRBD1; DNA: TGTGCCAGTAGTATATCCCCCTACAACATACCGGGACAGGGCTCTTACTTGCTTCAGCCCCAGCATTTT; CDR3: CASSISPYNIPGQGSYLLQPQHF
size: .; J: TRBJ2-5; V: TRBV21-1; D: .; DNA: TGTGCCAGCAGCAATGGTCTTACGGTCGGCGGGATAAACCAAGAGACCCAGTACTTC; CDR3: CASSNGLTVGGINQETQYF
size: .; J: TRBJ1-1; V: TRBV2; D: TRBD1; DNA: TGTGCCAGCAGTGTAAGACAGGGGCGGGTGGTCACTGAAGCTTTCTTT; CDR3: CASSVRQGRVVTEAFF
size: .; J: TRBJ2-2; V: TRBV20-1; D: TRBD1; DNA: TGCAGTGCTAGGCCCGACAGGGTTCTCACCGGGGAGCTGTTTTTT; CDR3: CSARPDRVLTGELFF
size: few; J: TRBJ2-2; V: TRBV2; D: .; DNA: TGTGCCAGCAGTGGGACCAGGTCAGGCGGGGAGCTGTTTTTT; CDR3: CASSGTRSGGELFF
size: .; J: TRBJ2-7; V: TRBV6-1; D: .; DNA: TGTGCCAGCAGTCCCAGCGGCTACGAGCAGTACTTC; CDR3: CASSPSGYEQYF
size: few; J: TRBJ1-4; V: TRBV20-1; D: .; DNA: TGCAGTGCTAGATGGGGGGCGCATAATGAAAAACTGTTTTTT; CDR3: CSARWGAHNEKLFF
size: .; J: TRBJ2-7; V: TRBV6-1; D: .; DNA: TGTGCCAGTTGGGCTAGTGGAGGATACGAGCAGTACTTC; CDR3: CASWASGGYEQYF
size: .; J: TRBJ2-4; V: TRBV28; D: TRBD1; DNA: TGTGCCAGCAGTTTCTTCAGGGGGCGCGTGTCCAAAAACATTCAGTACTTC; CDR3: CASSFFRGRVSKNIQYF
size: once; J: TRBJ2-3; V: TRBV9; D: .; DNA: TGTGCCAGCAGCGTAGACAGACGAGTGCCGCAGTATTTT; CDR3: CASSVDRRVPQYF
size: once; J: TRBJ2-3; V: TRBV6-1; D: TRBD1; DNA: TGTGCCAGCAGCCTCGGACAGGGTCATTCACCCGGCACAGATACGCAGTATTTT; CDR3: CASSLGQGHSPGTDTQYF
size: .; J: TRBJ2-7; V: TRBV20-1; D: TRBD2; DNA: TGCAGTGCTAGAGCCGGGAGGGGTGGCGAGCAGTACTTC; CDR3: CSARAGRGGEQYF
size: few; J: TRBJ2-3; V: TRBV7-8; D: TRBD2; DNA: TGTGCCAGCAGCAGATGGCGGGAGGGCCTTGGCGGGACAGATACGCAGTATTTT; CDR3: CASSRWREGLGGTDTQYF
size: few; J: TRBJ1-6; V: TRBV11-2; D: TRBD1; DNA: TGTGCCAGCAGCCCCACGCCGGGACAGAGGCGTTCGTTTAGGAATTCACCCCTCCACTTT; CDR3: CASSPTPGQRRSFRNSPLHF
size: .; J: TRBJ1-2; V: TRBV2; D: .; DNA: TGTGCCAGCAGTGAAGCCGAAAGGAATGGCTACACCTTC; CDR3: CASSEAERNGYTF
size: few; J: TRBJ1-2; V: TRBV21-1; D: .; DNA: TGTGCCAGCAGCAAAGAATTTGGGGGGTGCGATGGCTACACCTTC; CDR3: CASSKEFGGCDGYTF
size: .; J: TRBJ1-5; V: TRBV19; D: .; DNA: TGTGCCAGTAGCCCTGGGGCCGGCAATCAGCCCCAGCATTTT; CDR3: CASSPGAGNQPQHF
size: .; J: TRBJ1-5; V: TRBV6-5; D: .; DNA: TGTGCCAGCAGTTACATAGGTCAGCCCCAGCATTTT; CDR3: CASSYIGQPQHF
size: .; J: TRBJ2-3; V: TRBV18; D: TRBD2; DNA: TGTGCCAGCTCACCAGTAGTCGGGAGACTAGCGGGCCGAACTAGCACAGATACGCAGTATTTT; CDR3: CASSPVVGRLAGRTSTDTQYF
size: .; J: TRBJ1-6; V: TRBV6-1; D: TRBD1; DNA: TGTGCCAGCAGCAAAACGGGACAGGGTAATTCACCCCTCCACTTT; CDR3: CASSKTGQGNSPLHF
size: few; J: TRBJ2-7; V: TRBV28; D: .; DNA: TGTGCCAGCAGTACCTCCAAAGGACCCCAATACTTC; CDR3: CASSTSKGPQYF
size: few; J: TRBJ1-6; V: TRBV20-1; D: .; DNA: TGCAGTGCTTACTATAATTCACCCCTCCACTTT; CDR3: CSAYYNSPLHF
size: .; J: TRBJ2-6; V: TRBV7-2; D: .; DNA: TGTGCCAGCAGCTTAGCGGGTCTCAGCTCTGGGGCCAACGTCCTGACTTTC; CDR3: CASSLAGLSSGANVLTF
size: few; J: TRBJ1-1; V: TRBV15; D: .; DNA: TGTGCCACCAGCAGAGTGGGGGTTGGGAACACTGAAGCTTTCTTT; CDR3: CATSRVGVGNTEAFF